This T cell receptor beta chain is drawn from a study of neurological immune-mediated disorders. Overall study context: Among the approximately 34 patients with multiple sclerosis, some 30 were relapsing-remitting, while 3 were secondary progressive. Overall study findings and caveats: In HTLV-1-associated myelopathy, TCR clonal expansion was greatest, and in multiple sclerosis it was least, below healthy controls.

This clonotype was seen at least ten times. The antigen is undetermined. Trimming removed 5 bases from V and 3 bases from J, with 18 bases in between. The germline V gene has CDR1 DFQATT and CDR2 SNEGSKA (reference sequence). The CDR3 consists of 15 residues. A single record per CDR3 protein comes from TCRdb applying MiXCR to the 5' RACE reads. Of roughly 100,000 distinct CDR3 sequences listed, roughly 3.5% are singletons. The sequencing sample was made of PBMCs. The source is a woman between 45 and 60 years old with multiple sclerosis. The chain has TRBV20-1 and TRBJ2-3; possible D gene TRBD2, 7 bases. CDR3: CSAEEGGGRTDTQYF. CDR3 nucleotide sequence: TGCAGTGCTGAAGAGGGGGGGGGGAGGACAGATACGCAGTATTTT.